This is a list of T cell receptor beta chains from one sample in a study of blood T cell repertoires in COVID-19. TCRdb's copy holds only in-frame clones and misses some; the assay was immunoSEQ multiplex PCR. In the table there are about 200,000 clones, approximately 91% of which are singletons. The sequenced sample was peripheral blood. The receptors stem from a man aged 45 to 65 with COVID-19, enrolled during active disease. CDR3s include the opening cysteine and the closing phenylalanine or tryptophan.

v_gene	len	j_gene	CDR3aa
TRBV30	12	TRBJ1-2	CAWAQQGLGYTF
TRBV3-1/TRBV3-2	16	TRBJ1-6	CASSQGTGGTVSPLHF
TRBV29-1	14	TRBJ1-3	CSVEEGAGGNTIYF
TRBV7-2	15	TRBJ1-6	CASSYNRDRYSPLHF
TRBV9	18	TRBJ2-6	CASSVGEDINSGANVLTF
TRBV29-1	14	TRBJ1-2	CSVGGTGSNYGYTF
TRBV4-1	13	TRBJ1-3	CASSQPGGNTIYF
TRBV28	15	TRBJ2-7	CASRGLAVGGYEQYF
TRBV10-3	16	TRBJ2-7	CAIRLGGQGAVYEQYF
TRBV3-1/TRBV3-2	16	TRBJ2-3	CASSQNAGQGTDTQYF